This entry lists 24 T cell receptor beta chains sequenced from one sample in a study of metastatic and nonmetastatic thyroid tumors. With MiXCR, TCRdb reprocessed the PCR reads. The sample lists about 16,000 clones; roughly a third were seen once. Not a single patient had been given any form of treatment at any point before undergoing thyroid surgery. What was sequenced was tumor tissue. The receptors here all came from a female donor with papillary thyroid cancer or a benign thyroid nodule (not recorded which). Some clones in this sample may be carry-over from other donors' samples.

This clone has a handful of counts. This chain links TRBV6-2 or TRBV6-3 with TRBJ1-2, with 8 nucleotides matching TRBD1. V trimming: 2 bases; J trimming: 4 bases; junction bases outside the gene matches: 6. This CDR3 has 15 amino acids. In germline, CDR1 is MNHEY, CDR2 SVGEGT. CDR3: CASSYPPDRVYGYTF. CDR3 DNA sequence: TGTGCCAGCAGTTACCCCCCGGACAGGGTCTATGGCTACACCTTC.

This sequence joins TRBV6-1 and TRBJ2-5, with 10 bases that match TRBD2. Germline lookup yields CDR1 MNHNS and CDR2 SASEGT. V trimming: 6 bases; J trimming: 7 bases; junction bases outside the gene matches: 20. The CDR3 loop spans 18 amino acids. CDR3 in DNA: TGTGCCAGCAGCCCCTGGGTAGCGGGAGGTCTCCCGGGGTGGACCCAGTACTTC. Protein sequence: CASSPWVAGGLPGWTQYF.

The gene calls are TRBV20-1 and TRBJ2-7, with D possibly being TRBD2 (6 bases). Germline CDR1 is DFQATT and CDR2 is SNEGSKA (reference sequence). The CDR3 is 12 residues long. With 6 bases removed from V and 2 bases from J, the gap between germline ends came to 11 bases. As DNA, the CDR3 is TGCAGTGCACGACTAGACGCCTACGAGCAGTACTTC. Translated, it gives CSARLDAYEQYF.

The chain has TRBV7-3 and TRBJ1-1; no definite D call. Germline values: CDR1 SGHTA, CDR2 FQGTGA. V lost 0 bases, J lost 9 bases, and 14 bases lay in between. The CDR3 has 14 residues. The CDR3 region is CASSLTAGEPKAFF. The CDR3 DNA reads TGTGCCAGCAGCTTAACAGCCGGGGAGCCTAAAGCTTTCTTT. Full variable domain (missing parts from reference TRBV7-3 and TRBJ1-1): GAGVSQTPSNKVTEKGKYVELRCDPISGHTALYWYRQSLGQGPEFLIYFQGTGAADDSGLPNDRFFAVRPEGSVSTLKIQRTERGDSAVYLCASSLTAGEPKAFFGQGTRLTVV.

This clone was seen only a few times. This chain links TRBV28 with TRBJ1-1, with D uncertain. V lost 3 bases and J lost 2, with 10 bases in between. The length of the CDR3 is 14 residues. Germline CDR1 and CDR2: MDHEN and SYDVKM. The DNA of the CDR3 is TGTGCCAGCAGTTTCCCAACCCTCAACACTGAAGCTTTCTTT. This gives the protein CASSFPTLNTEAFF.

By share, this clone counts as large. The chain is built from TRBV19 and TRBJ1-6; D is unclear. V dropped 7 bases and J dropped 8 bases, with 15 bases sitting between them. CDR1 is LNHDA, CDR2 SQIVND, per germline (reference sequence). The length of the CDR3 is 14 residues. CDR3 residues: CASNDGVGDSPLHF. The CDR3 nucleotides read TGTGCCAGTAACGATGGGGTAGGCGATTCACCCCTCCACTTT.

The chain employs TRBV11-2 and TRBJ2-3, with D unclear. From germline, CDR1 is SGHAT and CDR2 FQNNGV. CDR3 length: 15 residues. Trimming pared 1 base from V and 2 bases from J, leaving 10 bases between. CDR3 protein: CASSLVSWDTDTQYF. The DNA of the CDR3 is TGTGCCAGCAGCTTAGTATCGTGGGACACAGATACGCAGTATTTT.

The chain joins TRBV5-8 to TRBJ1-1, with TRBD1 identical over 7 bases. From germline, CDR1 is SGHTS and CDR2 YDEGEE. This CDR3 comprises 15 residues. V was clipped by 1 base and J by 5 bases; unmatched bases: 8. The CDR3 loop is CASSLSRQGRTEAFF. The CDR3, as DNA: TGTGCCAGCAGCTTGTCTAGACAGGGTCGGACTGAAGCTTTCTTT.

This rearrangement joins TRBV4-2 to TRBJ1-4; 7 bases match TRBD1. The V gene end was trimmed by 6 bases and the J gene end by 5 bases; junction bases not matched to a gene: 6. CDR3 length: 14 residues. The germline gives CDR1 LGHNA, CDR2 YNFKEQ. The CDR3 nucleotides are TGTGCCAGCAGATCAGGGACAGACAATGAAAAACTGTTTTTT. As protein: CASRSGTDNEKLFF.

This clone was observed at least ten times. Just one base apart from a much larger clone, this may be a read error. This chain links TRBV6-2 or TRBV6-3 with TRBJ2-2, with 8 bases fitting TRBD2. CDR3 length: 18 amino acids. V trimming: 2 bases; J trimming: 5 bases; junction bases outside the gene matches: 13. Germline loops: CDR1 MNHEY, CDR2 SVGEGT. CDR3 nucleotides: TGTGCCAGCAGTTACCCTACCTTAGCGGGGTGGCGGACCGGGGAGCTGTTTTTT. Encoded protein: CASSYPTLAGWRTGELFF.

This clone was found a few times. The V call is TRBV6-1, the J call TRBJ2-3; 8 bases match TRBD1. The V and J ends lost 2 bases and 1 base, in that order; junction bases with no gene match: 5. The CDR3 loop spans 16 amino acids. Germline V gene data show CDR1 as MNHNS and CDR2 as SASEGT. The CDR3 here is CASSETPGQGTDTQYF. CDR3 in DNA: TGTGCCAGCAGTGAAACCCCGGGACAGGGCACAGATACGCAGTATTTT.

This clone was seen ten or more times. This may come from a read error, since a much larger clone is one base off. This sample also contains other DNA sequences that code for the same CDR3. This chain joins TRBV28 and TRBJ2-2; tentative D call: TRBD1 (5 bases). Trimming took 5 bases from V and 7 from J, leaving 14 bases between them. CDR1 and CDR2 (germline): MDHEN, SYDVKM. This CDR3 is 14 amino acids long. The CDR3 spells CASSKPDSLGELFF. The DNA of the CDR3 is TGTGCCAGCAGTAAGCCCGACAGCCTCGGGGAGCTGTTTTTT.

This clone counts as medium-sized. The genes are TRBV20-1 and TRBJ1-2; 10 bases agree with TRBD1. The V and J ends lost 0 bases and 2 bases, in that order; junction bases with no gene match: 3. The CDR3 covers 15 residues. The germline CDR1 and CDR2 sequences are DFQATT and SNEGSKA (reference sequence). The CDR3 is CSARDRDRGNYGYTF. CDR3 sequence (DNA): TGCAGTGCTAGAGATCGGGACAGGGGAAACTATGGCTACACCTTC.

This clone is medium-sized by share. The chain's CDR3 is CASSEPGLAGGPDTQYF. The CDR3 DNA reads as TGTGCCAGCAGTGAACCCGGACTAGCGGGGGGCCCAGATACGCAGTATTTT. The genes are TRBV6-1 and TRBJ2-3; TRBD2 aligns across 14 bases. V lost 2 bases to trimming and J lost 4 bases; unmatched junction nucleotides: 5. Looked up from germline, CDR1 is MNHNS and CDR2 is SASEGT. The CDR3 loop spans 17 amino acids.

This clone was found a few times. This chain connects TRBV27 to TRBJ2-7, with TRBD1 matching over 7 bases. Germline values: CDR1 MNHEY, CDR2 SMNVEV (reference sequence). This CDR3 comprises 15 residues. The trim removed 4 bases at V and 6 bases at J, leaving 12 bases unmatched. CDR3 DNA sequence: TGTGCCAGCAGTTACTCGGACAGGTCAGGGCGCGAGCAGTACTTC. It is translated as CASSYSDRSGREQYF.

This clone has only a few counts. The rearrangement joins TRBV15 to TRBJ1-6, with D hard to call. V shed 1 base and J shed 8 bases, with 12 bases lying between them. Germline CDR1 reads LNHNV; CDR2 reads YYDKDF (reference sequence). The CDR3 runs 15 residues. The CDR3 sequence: CATSRALGRDSPLHF. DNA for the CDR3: TGTGCCACCAGCAGAGCTCTGGGAAGGGATTCACCCCTCCACTTT.

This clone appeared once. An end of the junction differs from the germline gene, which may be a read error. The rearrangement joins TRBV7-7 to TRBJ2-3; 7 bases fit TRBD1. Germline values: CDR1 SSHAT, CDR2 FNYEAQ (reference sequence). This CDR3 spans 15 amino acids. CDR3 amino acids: CASSRNRGDTVTLYF. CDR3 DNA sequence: TGTGCCAGCAGCCGAAACAGGGGAGACACTGTTACGCTGTATTTT.

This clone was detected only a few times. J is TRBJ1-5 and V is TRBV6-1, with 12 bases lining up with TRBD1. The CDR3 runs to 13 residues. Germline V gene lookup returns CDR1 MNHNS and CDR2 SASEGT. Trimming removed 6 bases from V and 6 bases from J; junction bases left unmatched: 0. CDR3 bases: TGTGCCAGCAGGGGACAGGGGGCTCAGCCCCAGCATTTT. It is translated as CASRGQGAQPQHF.

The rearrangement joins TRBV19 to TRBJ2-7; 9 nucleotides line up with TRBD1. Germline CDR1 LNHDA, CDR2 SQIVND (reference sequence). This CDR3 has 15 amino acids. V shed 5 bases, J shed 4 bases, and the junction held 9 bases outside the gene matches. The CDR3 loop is CASSPRPGQGYEQYF. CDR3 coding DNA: TGTGCCAGTAGTCCACGGCCGGGACAGGGATACGAGCAGTACTTC.

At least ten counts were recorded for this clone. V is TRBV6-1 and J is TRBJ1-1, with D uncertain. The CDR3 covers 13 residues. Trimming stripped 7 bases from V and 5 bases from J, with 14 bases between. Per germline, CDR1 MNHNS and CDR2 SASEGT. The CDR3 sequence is CASNSRGGTEAFF. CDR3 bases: TGTGCCAGCAACTCCAGAGGAGGGACTGAAGCTTTCTTT.

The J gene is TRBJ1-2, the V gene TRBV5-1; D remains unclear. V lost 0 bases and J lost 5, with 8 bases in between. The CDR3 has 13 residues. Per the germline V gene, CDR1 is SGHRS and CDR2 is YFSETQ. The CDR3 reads CASSLGAAYGYTF. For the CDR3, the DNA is TGCGCCAGCAGCTTGGGTGCAGCGTATGGCTACACCTTC.

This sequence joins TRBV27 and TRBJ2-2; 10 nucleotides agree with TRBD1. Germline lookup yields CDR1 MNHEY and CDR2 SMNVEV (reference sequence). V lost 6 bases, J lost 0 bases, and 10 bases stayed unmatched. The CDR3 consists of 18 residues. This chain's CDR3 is CASRTDRGRPPNTGELFF. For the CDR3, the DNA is TGTGCCAGCAGGACCGACAGGGGGCGCCCCCCGAACACCGGGGAGCTGTTTTTT.

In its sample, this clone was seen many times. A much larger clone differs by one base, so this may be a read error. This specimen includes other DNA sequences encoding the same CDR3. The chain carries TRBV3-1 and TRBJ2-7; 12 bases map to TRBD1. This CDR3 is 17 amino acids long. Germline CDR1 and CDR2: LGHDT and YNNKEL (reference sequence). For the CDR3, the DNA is TGCGCCAGCAGCACCCGGGACAGGGGGCGCTTTGGCTACGAGCAGTACTTC. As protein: CASSTRDRGRFGYEQYF.

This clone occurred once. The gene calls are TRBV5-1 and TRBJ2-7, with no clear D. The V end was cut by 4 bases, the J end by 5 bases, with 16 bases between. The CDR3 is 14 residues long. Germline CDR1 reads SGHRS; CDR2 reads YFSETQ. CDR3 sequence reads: CASSPNGRAHEQYF. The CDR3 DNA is TGCGCCAGCAGCCCCAATGGAAGGGCTCACGAGCAGTACTTC. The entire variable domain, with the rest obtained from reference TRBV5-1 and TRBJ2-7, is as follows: KAGVTQTPRYLIKTRGQQVTLSCSPISGHRSVSWYQQTPGQGLQFLFEYFSETQRNKGNFPGRFSGRQFSNSRSEMNVSTLELGDSALYLCASSPNGRAHEQYFGPGTRLTVT.